One sample yielded the 14 T cell receptor beta chains listed below, sequenced in a study of T cell responses to AZD1222 COVID-19 vaccine. Profiling relied on immunoSEQ multiplex PCR, and the TCRdb table lists in-frame clones only, not all of them. This sample has tens of thousands of clones, with approximately 80% found just once. This specimen consisted of peripheral blood, obtained 28 days after the second dose of the MenACWY control vaccine. The receptor source for this set is an adult who received the MenACWY meningococcal vaccine as a control.

A single count supports this clone. The V gene is TRBV24-1, the J gene TRBJ2-3; no reliable D call. V was cut by 3 bases and J by 4 bases, with 10 bases left in between. Germline CDR1 is KGHDR and CDR2 is SFDVKD. This CDR3 has 14 residues. CDR3 coding DNA: TGTGCCACCAGTGATCCCGGACGCCCAGATACGCAGTATTTT. It yields the protein CATSDPGRPDTQYF.

The chain joins TRBV5-1 to TRBJ1-6, with D unclear. V lost 0 bases, J lost 5 bases, and 9 bases lay in between. CDR1 and CDR2 from the germline V gene are SGHRS and YFSETQ. The CDR3 contains 15 residues. Here the CDR3 DNA reads TGCGCCAGCAGCTTGGGTCCTGTGAATAATTCACCCCTCCACTTT. Amino acids: CASSLGPVNNSPLHF.

V is TRBV5-6 and J is TRBJ2-6; D not resolved. V lost 6 bases and J lost 0, with 10 bases in between. There are 15 residues in the CDR3. Germline assignment: CDR1 SGHDT and CDR2 YYEEEE. As DNA, the CDR3 is TGTGCCAGCATCCGATGGACCTCTGGGGCCAACGTCCTGACTTTC. It translates to CASIRWTSGANVLTF. Based on the CDR3 plus reference TRBV5-6 and TRBJ2-6, the full variable domain is DAGVTQSPTHLIKTRGQQVTLRCSPKSGHDTVSWYQQALGQGPQFIFQYYEEEERQRGNFPDRFSGHQFPNYSSELNVNALLLGDSALYLCASIRWTSGANVLTFGAGSRLTVL.

The chain couples TRBV4-1 to TRBJ1-4, with 7 bases matching TRBD1. The CDR3 sequence is 21 residues long. CDR1 is MGHRA, CDR2 YSYEKL, per germline. V lost 4 bases and J lost 5; bases outside the gene matches: 25. In DNA form, the CDR3 reads TGCGCCAGCAGCCGGGGACAGATAGGAGGCGGATCGGTGGGGTCAAATGAAAAACTGTTTTTT. Residues: CASSRGQIGGGSVGSNEKLFF.

This rearrangement joins TRBV19 to TRBJ2-1; TRBD2 matches 7 bases. V dropped 4 bases and J dropped 8; count of bases not matched to a gene: 11. The CDR3 runs 15 residues. Germline V CDR1 and CDR2: LNHDA, SQIVND (reference sequence). The CDR3 spells CASSKTSGVSDEQFF. For the CDR3, the DNA is TGTGCCAGTAGTAAAACCAGCGGGGTGAGTGATGAGCAGTTCTTC.

The chain uses TRBV30 and TRBJ2-5, with TRBD2 identical over 8 bases. CDR1 is GTSNPN and CDR2 is SVGIG in the germline V gene (reference sequence). After removal of 2 bases from V and 5 bases from J, the junction contained 4 bases not matched to a gene. The CDR3 extends over 13 amino acids. The CDR3: CAWSRTSQETQYF. DNA of the CDR3: TGTGCCTGGAGTAGGACTAGCCAGGAGACCCAGTACTTC.

This chain joins TRBV5-1 and TRBJ2-2; D not certain. The ends were cut back, 7 bases at V and 0 bases at J, with 19 bases in the middle. Germline V gives CDR1 SGHRS, CDR2 YFSETQ. The CDR3 sequence is 17 residues long. The CDR3, as DNA: TGCGCCAGCGCCCCTAGACGGCAGACTCCGAACACCGGGGAGCTGTTTTTT. This sequence encodes CASAPRRQTPNTGELFF. The full variable domain, with the rest looked up from reference TRBV5-1 and TRBJ2-2, is KAGVTQTPRYLIKTRGQQVTLSCSPISGHRSVSWYQQTPGQGLQFLFEYFSETQRNKGNFPGRFSGRQFSNSRSEMNVSTLELGDSALYLCASAPRRQTPNTGELFFGEGSRLTVL.

This clone has just one count. This chain joins TRBV28 and TRBJ1-1; TRBD1 is a possible D gene (5 bases). The CDR3 totals 14 residues. Germline loops: CDR1 MDHEN, CDR2 SYDVKM. The ends were cut back, 6 bases at V and 6 bases at J, with 17 bases in the middle. CDR3 region: CASSFIWGTPEAFF. The DNA for the CDR3 is TGTGCCAGCAGCTTTATCTGGGGGACGCCTGAAGCTTTCTTT.

This clone was counted a single time. The chain combines TRBV5-1 with TRBJ2-7, with TRBD1 matching over 8 bases. CDR1 and CDR2 (germline): SGHRS, YFSETQ. The V gene end was trimmed by 0 bases and the J gene end by 3 bases; junction bases not matched to a gene: 2. This CDR3 is built from 14 residues. DNA of the CDR3: TGCGCCAGCAGCTTGGAAGGACAGGGCTACGAGCAGTACTTC. Its translation is CASSLEGQGYEQYF. The full variable domain, in which reference TRBV5-1 and TRBJ2-7 provide the parts outside the CDR3, is KAGVTQTPRYLIKTRGQQVTLSCSPISGHRSVSWYQQTPGQGLQFLFEYFSETQRNKGNFPGRFSGRQFSNSRSEMNVSTLELGDSALYLCASSLEGQGYEQYFGPGTRLTVT.

The chain links TRBV24-1 to TRBJ1-5; no definite D call. V was shortened by 4 bases and J by 0 bases, with 6 bases between the two germline ends. The CDR3 totals 14 residues. CDR1 and CDR2 (germline): KGHDR, SFDVKD. The chain's CDR3 is CATSDIYSNQPQHF. CDR3 coding DNA: TGTGCCACCAGTGACATTTATAGCAATCAGCCCCAGCATTTT.

This clone was observed a single time. One end of the junction is discordant with germline, which a read error may explain. This sequence joins TRBV6-4 and TRBJ2-2; D tentatively reads TRBD1 or TRBD2 (5 bases each). CDR1 is MRHNA, CDR2 SNTAGT, per germline. This CDR3 comprises 12 residues. The CDR3 here is CDGGVCTGELFF. For the CDR3, the DNA is TGCGATGGGGGAGTTTGCACCGGGGAGCTGTTTTTT.

CDR3 sequence: CASSQDPAGNTEAFF. In nucleotides, the CDR3 is TGCGCCAGCAGCCAAGATCCCGCAGGCAACACTGAAGCTTTCTTT. The J gene is TRBJ1-1, the V gene TRBV4-1, with D unresolved. V lost 0 bases, J lost 2 bases, and 10 bases lay in between. Germline CDR1 reads MGHRA; CDR2 reads YSYEKL. CDR3 length: 15 residues.

This chain joins TRBV27 and TRBJ1-5; D gene uncertain. The CDR3 contains 15 residues. Germline CDR1 MNHEY, CDR2 SMNVEV (reference sequence). V was shortened by 5 bases and J by 3 bases, with 14 bases between the two germline ends. The CDR3 is CASSRKPGPNQPQHF. Written as DNA, the CDR3 is TGTGCCAGCAGTCGTAAACCCGGGCCCAATCAGCCCCAGCATTTT.

This clone was observed once. The J gene is TRBJ2-1, the V gene TRBV27; D not certain. This CDR3 comprises 11 residues. CDR1 and CDR2 from the germline V gene are MNHEY and SMNVEV (reference sequence). The ends were cut back, 6 bases at V and 6 bases at J, with 6 bases in the middle. The CDR3: CASRLGNEQFF. The CDR3 DNA reads TGTGCCAGCAGATTAGGCAATGAGCAGTTCTTC.